The 28 T cell receptor beta chains listed next were all sequenced from one sample in a study of blood T cells in healthy people across ages (dated by TCRdb to about 2015). The library was generated by 5' RACE. Sequenced using an Illumina HiSeq 2500. A second roughly 6 to 11 cycle PCR used a sample-barcoded 5' primer and a J-beta primer mix. TCRdb cleaned the public reads at Q25 with fastp, built clones with MiXCR and kept in-frame beta chains. Duplicate CDR3 protein sequences are folded into a single record with the most common DNA and genes. A total of about 900,000 distinct CDR3 sequences appear in this sample, about 62% of them only once. The top ten hold about 27% of the sample. Sequencing was performed on blood. These receptors were obtained from a man in his thirties or forties in good health.

The chain is built from TRBV7-8 and TRBJ2-3, with D maybe TRBD2 (6 bases). The germline V gene encodes CDR1 SGHVS and CDR2 FQNEAQ. This CDR3 contains 17 residues. V was clipped by 1 base and J by 0 bases, with 14 bases between them. The CDR3 nucleotides are TGTGCCAGCAGCTTAGGTACAGCTAGCGCTAGCACAGATACGCAGTATTTT. This encodes CASSLGTASASTDTQYF.

The CDR3 loop reads CASSFQGPSSYEQYF. The CDR3 nucleotides are TGTGCCAGCAGCTTCCAGGGCCCCAGCTCCTACGAGCAGTACTTC. The chain has TRBV7-2 and TRBJ2-7; D is possibly TRBD1 (5 bases). V lost 3 bases, J lost 0 bases, and 12 bases lay in between. This CDR3 has 15 amino acids. Germline V CDR1 and CDR2: SGHTA, FQGNSA.

CDR3 amino acids: CASSPLVGDRDYGYTF. Here the CDR3 DNA reads TGTGCCAGCTCACCTTTGGTGGGGGACAGAGACTATGGCTACACCTTC. This chain links TRBV18 with TRBJ1-2, with 7 bases identical to TRBD1. After removal of 3 bases from V and 3 bases from J, the junction contained 10 bases not matched to a gene. Germline loops: CDR1 KGHSH, CDR2 LQKENI. The CDR3 runs 16 residues. The full variable domain, with the rest looked up from reference TRBV18 and TRBJ1-2, is NAGVMQNPRHLVRRRGQEARLRCSPMKGHSHVYWYRQLPEEGLKFMVYLQKENIIDESGMPKERFSAEFPKEGPSILRIQQVVRGDSAAYFCASSPLVGDRDYGYTFGSGTRLTVV.

The gene calls are TRBV7-2 and TRBJ2-3; D is possibly TRBD1 (5 bases). The V gene's germline CDR1 is SGHTA and CDR2 FQGNSA. The CDR3 extends over 13 amino acids. V lost 6 bases to trimming and J lost 9 bases, with 16 bases between them. The CDR3: CASRPDGRGTQYF. The CDR3 region has the DNA TGTGCCAGCAGGCCCGACGGAAGGGGCACGCAGTATTTT.

V gene TRBV6-5 combines with J gene TRBJ1-2; unclear D gene. CDR1 and CDR2 from the germline V gene are MNHEY and SVGAGI. Trimming pared 0 bases from V and 2 bases from J, leaving 10 bases between. The CDR3 is made up of 15 amino acids. Here the CDR3 DNA reads TGTGCCAGCAGTTACTCGAGTGCGCTGAACTATGGCTACACCTTC. Protein sequence: CASSYSSALNYGYTF.

The V call is TRBV15, the J call TRBJ2-2; 8 nucleotides line up with TRBD2. The V and J ends lost 6 bases and 0 bases, in that order; junction bases with no gene match: 3. Germline V gene lookup returns CDR1 LNHNV and CDR2 YYDKDF (reference sequence). The CDR3 consists of 15 residues. The CDR3 is CATSLSGANTGELFF. In DNA form, the CDR3 reads TGTGCCACCAGTCTTAGCGGGGCGAACACCGGGGAGCTGTTTTTT.

This clonotype was picked up a small number of times. This sequence joins TRBV30 and TRBJ1-6; 7 bases fit TRBD1. V shed 2 bases and J 7 bases; nucleotides not matched to a gene: 5. Germline V gene lookup returns CDR1 GTSNPN and CDR2 SVGIG (reference sequence). The CDR3 consists of 14 residues. The chain's CDR3 is CAWSFGTANSPLHF. The CDR3 DNA is TGTGCCTGGAGTTTCGGGACAGCCAATTCACCCCTCCACTTT.

V is TRBV20-1 and J is TRBJ1-2, with D possibly matching TRBD1 (5 bases). CDR1 and CDR2 from the germline V gene are DFQATT and SNEGSKA (reference sequence). V shed 6 bases and J shed 6 bases, with 17 bases lying between them. CDR3 length equals 13 residues. DNA of the CDR3: TGCAGTGCCACAACACCAGGGTTGGATGGCTACACCTTC. Its translation: CSATTPGLDGYTF.

This clonotype was recorded many times. This chain uses TRBV7-2 with TRBJ1-1; tentatively, D is TRBD1 (6 bases). The CDR3 contains 12 residues. V lost 5 bases and J lost 5, with 9 bases in between. The germline CDR1 and CDR2 sequences are SGHTA and FQGNSA. The CDR3 DNA follows: TGTGCCAGCAGCATACAGGGTACTGAAGCTTTCTTT. This codes for CASSIQGTEAFF.

A note on this clonotype: This could be a read error, since a much larger clone is one nucleotide away. The V call is TRBV7-3, the J call TRBJ2-1; tentative D call: TRBD2 (6 bases). The length of the CDR3 is 14 residues. Germline V gene data show CDR1 as SGHTA and CDR2 as FQGTGA. CDR3 nucleotides: TGTGCCAGCAGCTCCATAAGTGCGGGGAATGTGCAGTTCTTC. This translates into CASSSISAGNVQFF.

The J gene is TRBJ2-6, the V gene TRBV4-2; possibly TRBD2 for D (7 bases). Germline loops: CDR1 LGHNA, CDR2 YNFKEQ. CDR3 size: 18 residues. V gave up 11 bases and J gave up 0 bases, with 23 bases separating them. The CDR3 DNA reads TGTGCCTCAAGAGGGAGGGGGGACCCAAGCTCTGGGGCCAACGTCCTGACTTTC. Translating it yields CASRGRGDPSSGANVLTF.

This chain links TRBV10-3 with TRBJ2-1; no clear D gene. The ends were cut back, 4 bases at V and 4 bases at J, with 11 bases in the middle. Per the germline V gene, CDR1 is ENHRY and CDR2 is SYGVKD. The CDR3 has 14 residues. Here the CDR3 DNA reads TGTGCCATCAGTGTGGGTGGGGTTTACAATGAGCAGTTCTTC. Translating it yields CAISVGGVYNEQFF.

This clonotype was counted once. The gene calls are TRBV7-3 and TRBJ2-7; 7 bases are shared with TRBD1. The end of the DNA fits TRBJ2-5 better, so the J call may be wrong. Germline CDR1 reads SGHTA; CDR2 reads FQGTGA. The CDR3 loop spans 15 amino acids. CDR3 sequence reads: CASSQGGGWRETQYF. The CDR3 bases are TGTGCCAGCAGCCAAGGGGGCGGATGGAGGGAGACCCAGTACTTC.

The chain uses TRBV6-1 and TRBJ2-4, with 8 bases matching TRBD2. This CDR3 region has 16 residues. V gave up 7 bases and J gave up 0 bases; unmatched junction bases: 8. Germline values: CDR1 MNHNS, CDR2 SASEGT. CDR3 nucleotide sequence: TGTGCCAGCACCTATCCGGGGGGGTTAGCCAAAAACATTCAGTACTTC. Its translation is CASTYPGGLAKNIQYF.

This clonotype was counted only a few times. The chain is built from TRBV29-1 and TRBJ2-1, with D hard to call. The ends were cut back, 0 bases at V and 8 bases at J, with 11 bases in the middle. The CDR3 length is 13 residues. The germline CDR1 and CDR2 sequences are SQVTM and ANQGSEA. The CDR3 DNA sequence: TGCAGCGTTGAAGAAGCCACCGGGTATGAGCAGTTCTTC. Its protein product is CSVEEATGYEQFF.

The chain links TRBV12-3 or TRBV12-4 to TRBJ2-3, with 8 bases lining up with TRBD2. V shed 6 bases, J shed 2 bases, and the junction held 4 bases outside the gene matches. The CDR3 sequence is 14 residues long. In DNA form, the CDR3 reads TGTGCCAGCAGCCCACTAGCGGTCACAGATACGCAGTATTTT. Translated, it gives CASSPLAVTDTQYF.

The chain carries TRBV5-5 and TRBJ1-2; 11 positions match TRBD1. In germline, CDR1 is SGHKS, CDR2 YYEKEE (reference sequence). V was clipped by 2 bases and J by 5 bases; unmatched bases: 8. CDR3 length equals 16 residues. The CDR3 bases are TGTGCCAGCAGCTTAACCGGGACAGGGGGGCAATATGGCTACACCTTC. Protein: CASSLTGTGGQYGYTF.

This chain uses TRBV9 with TRBJ2-1; TRBD1 agrees at 9 bases. Germline assignment: CDR1 SGDLS and CDR2 YYNGEE. The CDR3 runs 15 residues. V lost 3 bases to trimming and J lost 7 bases; unmatched junction nucleotides: 8. Here the CDR3 reads CASSARDRVNNEQFF. The CDR3 nucleotides read TGTGCCAGCAGCGCAAGGGACAGGGTCAATAATGAGCAGTTCTTC. Full variable domain (missing parts from reference TRBV9 and TRBJ2-1): DSGVTQTPKHLITATGQRVTLRCSPRSGDLSVYWYQQSLDQGLQFLIQYYNGEERAKGNILERFSAQQFPDLHSELNLSSLELGDSALYFCASSARDRVNNEQFFGPGTRLTVL.

This chain connects TRBV25-1 to TRBJ1-5; possible D gene TRBD1, 5 bases. CDR1 is MGHDK, CDR2 SYGVNS, per germline. The CDR3 is made up of 13 amino acids. Trimming removed 3 bases at V and 3 bases at J, with 6 bases between. DNA for the CDR3: TGTGCCAGCAGTGAGGGGACCAATCAGCCCCAGCATTTT. It encodes CASSEGTNQPQHF. Based on the CDR3 plus reference TRBV25-1 and TRBJ1-5, the full variable domain is EADIYQTPRYLVIGTGKKITLECSQTMGHDKMYWYQQDPGMELHLIHYSYGVNSTEKGDLSSESTVSRIRTEHFPLTLESARPSHTSQYLCASSEGTNQPQHFGDGTRLSIL.

The chain has TRBV5-1 and TRBJ2-1, with D hard to call. Per germline, CDR1 SGHRS and CDR2 YFSETQ. The CDR3 spans 15 residues. Trimming took off 4 bases at V and 0 bases at J, with 11 bases between the two ends. Here the CDR3 reads CASSPYLSSYNEQFF. For the CDR3, the DNA is TGCGCCAGCAGCCCCTACCTGAGCTCCTACAATGAGCAGTTCTTC. The full variable domain, with the rest looked up from reference TRBV5-1 and TRBJ2-1, is KAGVTQTPRYLIKTRGQQVTLSCSPISGHRSVSWYQQTPGQGLQFLFEYFSETQRNKGNFPGRFSGRQFSNSRSEMNVSTLELGDSALYLCASSPYLSSYNEQFFGPGTRLTVL.

The chain joins TRBV29-1 to TRBJ1-2, with D tentatively TRBD1 (5 bases). Trimming shortened V by 1 base and J by 10 bases, and 16 bases separated the two germline ends. The germline V gene encodes CDR1 SQVTM and CDR2 ANQGSEA. There are 13 residues in the CDR3. CDR3 coding DNA: TGCAGCGTTGAAGCAGTGTCAGGGAGGGCCTACACCTTC. Its protein is CSVEAVSGRAYTF. The full variable domain, completed using reference TRBV29-1 and TRBJ1-2, is SAVISQKPSRDICQRGTSLTIQCQVDSQVTMMFWYRQQPGQSLTLIATANQGSEATYESGFVIDKFPISRPNLTFSTLTVSNMSPEDSSIYLCSVEAVSGRAYTFGSGTRLTVV.

A few counts support this clonotype. The gene calls are TRBV20-1 and TRBJ2-5; 9 positions agree with TRBD1. The J call may be wrong; the DNA end is better matched by TRBJ2-7. The germline V gene has CDR1 DFQATT and CDR2 SNEGSKA (reference sequence). The CDR3 is made up of 14 amino acids. CDR3 sequence reads: CSAVFPGQGYEQYF. In nucleotides, the CDR3 is TGCAGTGCTGTCTTTCCGGGACAGGGCTACGAGCAGTACTTC.

This clonotype showed up just a few times. This may stem from a read error, because a much larger clone lies one nucleotide away. The V gene is TRBV7-6, the J gene TRBJ2-1; D is possibly TRBD1 (5 bases). The CDR3 is 13 amino acids. Germline V gene sequence: CDR1 SGHVS, CDR2 FNYEAQ. CDR3 nucleotides: TGCGCCAGCAGGTTGGGGCAGAACAATGAGCAGTTCTTC. As protein: CASRLGQNNEQFF.

This clonotype has a count of ten or more. The rearrangement uses TRBV15 and TRBJ1-1; no reliable D call. Germline V gene sequence: CDR1 LNHNV, CDR2 YYDKDF (reference sequence). V gave up 4 bases and J gave up 1 base, with 10 bases separating them. The CDR3 spans 14 residues. The CDR3 here is CATSTQRQNTEAFF. As DNA, the CDR3 is TGTGCCACCAGCACCCAACGTCAGAACACTGAAGCTTTCTTT.

The chain's CDR3 is CSVGGSFSYGYTF. DNA for the CDR3: TGCAGCGTTGGGGGGTCGTTCTCCTATGGCTACACCTTC. V usage is TRBV29-1 and J usage is TRBJ1-2, with D perhaps matching TRBD1 (5 bases). The CDR3 length is 13 residues. Germline V gene sequence: CDR1 SQVTM, CDR2 ANQGSEA. Trimming stripped 4 bases from V and 4 bases from J, with 13 bases between.

The V and J genes are TRBV12-3 or TRBV12-4 and TRBJ2-5; D might be TRBD2 (6 bases). The CDR3 has 13 residues. V was clipped by 7 bases and J by 2 bases, with 11 bases between them. The CDR3 reads CASKRAGQETQYF. The CDR3 nucleotides read TGTGCCAGCAAACGGGCGGGGCAAGAGACCCAGTACTTC.

The genes are TRBV12-3 or TRBV12-4 and TRBJ2-7; weak D call: TRBD2 (6 bases). Trimming removed 8 bases from V and 6 bases from J, with 17 bases in between. This CDR3 has 13 amino acids. CDR3 protein: CASLPGGGVEQYF. The DNA for the CDR3 is TGTGCCAGCCTCCCCGGAGGAGGGGTCGAGCAGTACTTC.

This clonotype has only a few counts. This chain connects TRBV28 to TRBJ1-5; D remains unclear. Germline CDR1 reads MDHEN; CDR2 reads SYDVKM. The length of the CDR3 is 16 residues. V lost 5 bases and J 0 bases, leaving 14 bases between the germline ends. CDR3 sequence: CASSAEGSYSNQPQHF. CDR3 DNA sequence: TGTGCCAGCAGTGCCGAGGGTTCATATAGCAATCAGCCCCAGCATTTT.